The rows below give T cell receptor beta chains drawn from one sample of a study of T-cell reconstitution after alpha-beta-depleted transplantation in children. MiXCR was run by TCRdb on the PCR reads, yielding one entry per CDR3 protein. This sample has around 100,000 distinct CDR3 sequences; under 7% occur once, and the top ten carry 6.1%. This material consisted of PBMCs, mostly from graft donor cells, taken 60 days after TCRalphabeta/CD19-depleted stem cell transplant. These receptors were obtained from a female patient aged 2-9 years who had a stem cell transplant for Fanconi anemia, so the T cells may come from the graft donor. The CDR3 runs from the conserved cysteine through the conserved F or W. D genes are given only for firm matches. Clone size is given for some rows only: seen once, a few or many times, or a class if the clone is expanded.

d_gene	v_gene	abundance	j_gene	CDR3aa	CDR3nt
TRBD2	TRBV28	-	TRBJ2-5	CASREAGGWQETQYF	TGTGCCAGCAGAGAGGCGGGGGGATGGCAAGAGACCCAGTACTTC
TRBD2	TRBV20-1	-	TRBJ2-1	CSASRTSGRANEQFF	TGCAGTGCTAGCCGGACTAGCGGGAGGGCCAATGAGCAGTTCTTC
TRBD2	TRBV7-7	many	TRBJ2-2	CASSPSSGRPGELFF	TGTGCCAGCAGCCCATCGAGCGGGAGGCCCGGGGAGCTGTTTTTT
TRBD1	TRBV18	many	TRBJ2-5	CASSPPGQKETQYF	TGTGCCAGCTCACCCCCGGGACAGAAAGAGACCCAGTACTTC
-	TRBV28	many	TRBJ2-3	CASSTNRASTDTQYF	TGTGCCAGCAGTACAAACAGGGCAAGCACAGATACGCAGTATTTT
TRBD2	TRBV9	many	TRBJ2-3	CASSGGTRYTDTQYF	TGTGCCAGCAGCGGCGGGACTAGATACACAGATACGCAGTATTTT
TRBD2	TRBV3-1	few	TRBJ2-1	CASSHPGLAGTSSYNEQFF	TGTGCCAGCAGCCACCCGGGACTAGCGGGAACCAGCTCCTACAATGAGCAGTTCTTC
-	TRBV5-1	many	TRBJ1-4	CASSLAPKDWVANEKLFF	TGCGCCAGCAGCTTGGCCCCGAAAGACTGGGTAGCTAATGAAAAACTGTTTTTT
-	TRBV21-1	many	TRBJ2-1	CASSRTSGGFYNEQFF	TGTGCCAGCAGTCGGACTAGCGGGGGGTTTTACAATGAGCAGTTCTTC
-	TRBV2	-	TRBJ1-2	CASSEALKQYHGYTF	TGTGCCAGCAGTGAAGCGCTAAAACAGTACCATGGCTACACCTTC
-	TRBV20-1	many	TRBJ2-7	CSADTPYEQYF	TGCAGTGCGGACACCCCCTACGAGCAGTACTTC
-	TRBV7-9	many	TRBJ1-2	CASSLHRDGYTF	TGTGCCAGCAGCTTACACAGGGATGGCTACACCTTC
-	TRBV28	many	TRBJ2-7	CASSLDPQSSYEQYF	TGTGCCAGCAGTTTGGACCCCCAGTCTTCCTACGAGCAGTACTTC
-	TRBV5-1	few	TRBJ1-1	CASSSMAGNTEAFF	TGCGCCAGCAGCTCAATGGCTGGGAACACTGAAGCTTTCTTT
-	TRBV6-5	many	TRBJ2-5	CASSWASLQYF	TGTGCCAGCAGTTGGGCTAGCCTCCAGTACTTC
-	TRBV7-2	many	TRBJ1-3	CASSLAGGGNTIYF	TGTGCCAGCAGCTTAGCAGGGGGTGGAAACACCATATATTTT
TRBD1	TRBV28	few	TRBJ1-4	CASSSAGPGTGSGEVEKLFF	TGTGCCAGCAGTTCCGCAGGGCCGGGGACAGGATCTGGAGAAGTCGAAAAACTGTTTTTT
TRBD1	TRBV18	-	TRBJ2-4	CASSGDRGDIQYF	TGTGCCAGCTCGGGGGACAGGGGCGACATTCAGTACTTC
-	TRBV9	many	TRBJ2-3	CASSVGGKGTDTQYF	TGTGCCAGCAGCGTAGGCGGGAAGGGGACGGATACGCAGTATTTT
TRBD1	TRBV5-1	-	TRBJ1-1	CASSTQGDEAFF	TGCGCCAGCAGCACACAGGGGGATGAAGCTTTCTTT
TRBD2	TRBV2	-	TRBJ2-2	CASWVSAGGANTGELFF	TGTGCCAGTTGGGTATCAGCGGGGGGAGCGAACACCGGGGAGCTGTTTTTT
TRBD1	TRBV12-3/TRBV12-4	many	TRBJ1-2	CASRVLTGGNGYTF	TGTGCCAGCAGGGTATTGACAGGGGGCAATGGCTACACCTTC
-	TRBV5-1	many	TRBJ2-7	CASSLVIAGIGGYEQYF	TGCGCCAGCAGCTTGGTAATAGCCGGGATAGGCGGTTACGAGCAGTACTTC
TRBD1	TRBV12-3/TRBV12-4	-	TRBJ1-6	CASSFLGQGHSPLHF	TGTGCCAGCAGTTTCCTCGGACAGGGACATTCACCCCTCCACTTT
TRBD2	TRBV6-5	-	TRBJ2-3	CASSYLAGGYTDTQYF	TGTGCCAGCAGTTACTTAGCGGGAGGTTACACAGATACGCAGTATTTT
TRBD2	TRBV12-3/TRBV12-4	many	TRBJ2-1	CASRGGHNEQFF	TGTGCCAGCCGGGGGGGGCACAATGAGCAGTTCTTC
-	TRBV28	many	TRBJ1-1	CASILRGRKAFF	TGTGCCAGCATTCTAAGGGGACGTAAAGCTTTCTTT
-	TRBV5-1	-	TRBJ2-1	CASSSQGGLFLDEQFF	TGCGCCAGCAGCTCCCAGGGGGGGTTATTTTTAGATGAGCAGTTCTTC
TRBD2	TRBV3-1	-	TRBJ2-7	CASSGREQTSGFYEQYF	TGTGCCAGCAGCGGACGCGAGCAGACTAGCGGATTCTACGAGCAGTACTTC
TRBD1	TRBV20-1	many	TRBJ2-7	CSARTGPYEQYF	TGCAGTGCTAGGACAGGGCCCTACGAGCAGTACTTC
-	TRBV7-2	few	TRBJ2-5	CASSLLKTQYF	TGTGCCAGCAGCTTACTAAAGACCCAGTACTTC
-	TRBV12-3/TRBV12-4	many	TRBJ1-1	CASSFVRAGTEAFF	TGTGCCAGCAGTTTCGTCAGGGCAGGCACTGAAGCTTTCTTT
TRBD2	TRBV29-1	many	TRBJ2-1	CSDKGAGGKYNEQFF	TGCAGCGACAAAGGGGCGGGGGGAAAGTACAATGAGCAGTTCTTC
-	TRBV24-1	many	TRBJ2-1	CATSDATPGSNEQFF	TGTGCCACCAGTGATGCCACCCCTGGGAGCAATGAGCAGTTCTTC
-	TRBV5-1	many	TRBJ2-1	CASSLGQSYNEQFF	TGCGCCAGCAGCTTGGGACAGAGTTACAATGAGCAGTTCTTC
-	TRBV14	many	TRBJ2-7	CASSLRTVYSYEQYF	TGTGCCAGCAGCCTACGGACAGTTTATTCGTACGAGCAGTACTTC
-	TRBV6-2/TRBV6-3	many	TRBJ2-1	CASSYLHNEQFF	TGTGCCAGCAGTTACCTTCACAATGAGCAGTTCTTC